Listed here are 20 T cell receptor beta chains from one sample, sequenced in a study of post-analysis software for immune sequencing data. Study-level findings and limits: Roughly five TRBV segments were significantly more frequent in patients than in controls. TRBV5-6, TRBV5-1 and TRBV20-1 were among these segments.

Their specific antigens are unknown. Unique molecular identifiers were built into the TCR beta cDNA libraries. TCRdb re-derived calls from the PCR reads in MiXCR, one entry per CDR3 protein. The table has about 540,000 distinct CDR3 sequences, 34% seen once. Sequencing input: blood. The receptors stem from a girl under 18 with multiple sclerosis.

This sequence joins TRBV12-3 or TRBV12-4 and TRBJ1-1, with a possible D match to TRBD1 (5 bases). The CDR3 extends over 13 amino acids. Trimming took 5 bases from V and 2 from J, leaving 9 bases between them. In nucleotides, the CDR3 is TGTGCCAGCAGTATGACAGAAAACACTGAAGCTTTCTTT. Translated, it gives CASSMTENTEAFF.

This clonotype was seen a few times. This CDR3 reads CASSLAAGVAYGYTF. The DNA of the CDR3 is TGTGCCAGCAGCTTGGCGGCAGGGGTTGCCTATGGCTACACCTTC. V usage is TRBV5-6 and J usage is TRBJ1-2; weak D call: TRBD1 (6 bases). CDR3 length: 15 residues. Germline CDR1 SGHDT, CDR2 YYEEEE. With 0 bases removed from V and 4 bases from J, the gap between germline ends came to 13 bases. The entire variable domain, with the rest obtained from reference TRBV5-6 and TRBJ1-2, is as follows: DAGVTQSPTHLIKTRGQQVTLRCSPKSGHDTVSWYQQALGQGPQFIFQYYEEEERQRGNFPDRFSGHQFPNYSSELNVNALLLGDSALYLCASSLAAGVAYGYTFGSGTRLTVV.

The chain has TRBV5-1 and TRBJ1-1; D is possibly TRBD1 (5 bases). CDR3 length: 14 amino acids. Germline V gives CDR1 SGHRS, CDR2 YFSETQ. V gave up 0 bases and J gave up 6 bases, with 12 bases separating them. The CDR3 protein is CASSLARRQPEAFF. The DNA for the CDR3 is TGCGCCAGCAGCTTGGCCAGGAGACAGCCTGAAGCTTTCTTT. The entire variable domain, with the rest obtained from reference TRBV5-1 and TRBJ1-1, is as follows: KAGVTQTPRYLIKTRGQQVTLSCSPISGHRSVSWYQQTPGQGLQFLFEYFSETQRNKGNFPGRFSGRQFSNSRSEMNVSTLELGDSALYLCASSLARRQPEAFFGQGTRLTVV.

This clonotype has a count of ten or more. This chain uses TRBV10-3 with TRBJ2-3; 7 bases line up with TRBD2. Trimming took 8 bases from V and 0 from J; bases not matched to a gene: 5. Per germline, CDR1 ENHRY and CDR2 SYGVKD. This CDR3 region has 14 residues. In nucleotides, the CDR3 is TGTGCCATCCGCCCAGCGGGGAGCACAGATACGCAGTATTTT. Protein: CAIRPAGSTDTQYF.

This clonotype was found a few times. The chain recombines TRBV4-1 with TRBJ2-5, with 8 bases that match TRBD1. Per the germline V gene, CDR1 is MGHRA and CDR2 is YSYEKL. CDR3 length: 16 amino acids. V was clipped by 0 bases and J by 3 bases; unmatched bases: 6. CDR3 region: CASSQDQTGVKETQYF. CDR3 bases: TGCGCCAGCAGCCAAGATCAGACAGGGGTAAAAGAGACCCAGTACTTC.

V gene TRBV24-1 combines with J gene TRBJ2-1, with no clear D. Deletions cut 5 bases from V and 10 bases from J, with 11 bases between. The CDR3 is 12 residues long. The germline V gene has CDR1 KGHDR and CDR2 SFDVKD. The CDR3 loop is CATSGSPLEQFF. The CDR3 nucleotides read TGTGCCACCAGTGGGAGCCCGTTGGAGCAGTTCTTC.

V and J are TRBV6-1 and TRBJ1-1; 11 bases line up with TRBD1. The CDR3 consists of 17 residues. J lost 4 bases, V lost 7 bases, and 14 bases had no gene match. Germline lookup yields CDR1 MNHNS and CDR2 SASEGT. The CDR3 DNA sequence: TGTGCCAGCACCAATATATGGACCGGGACAGGGGGCACTGAAGCTTTCTTT. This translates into CASTNIWTGTGGTEAFF.

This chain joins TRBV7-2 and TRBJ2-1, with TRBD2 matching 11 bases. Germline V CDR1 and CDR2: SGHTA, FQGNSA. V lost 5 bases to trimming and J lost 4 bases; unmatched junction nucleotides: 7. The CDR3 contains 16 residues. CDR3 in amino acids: CASSLTSGSPYNEQFF. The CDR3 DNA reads TGTGCCAGCAGCCTAACTAGCGGGAGCCCGTACAATGAGCAGTTCTTC.

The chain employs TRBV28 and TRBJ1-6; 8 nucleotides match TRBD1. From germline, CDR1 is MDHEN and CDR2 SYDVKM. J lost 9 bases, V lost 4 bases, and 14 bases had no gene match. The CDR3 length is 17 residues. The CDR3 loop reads CASSSGLGQGAFSPLHF. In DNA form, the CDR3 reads TGTGCCAGCAGTTCGGGCCTTGGACAGGGAGCGTTTTCACCCCTCCACTTT.

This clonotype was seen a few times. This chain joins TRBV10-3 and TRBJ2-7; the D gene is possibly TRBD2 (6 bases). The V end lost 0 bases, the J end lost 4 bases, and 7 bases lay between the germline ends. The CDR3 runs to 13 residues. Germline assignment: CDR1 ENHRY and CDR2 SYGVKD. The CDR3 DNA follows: TGTGCCATCAGTGAGTCGGAGGGTTACGAGCAGTACTTC. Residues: CAISESEGYEQYF.

CDR3 sequence: CSARVLGEPDTQYF. The CDR3 DNA reads TGCAGTGCTAGAGTCCTGGGGGAACCAGATACGCAGTATTTT. This chain connects TRBV20-1 to TRBJ2-3; D tentatively fits TRBD1 or TRBD2 (5 bases each). Germline V CDR1 and CDR2: DFQATT, SNEGSKA (reference sequence). This CDR3 is 14 amino acids long. The germline V and J ends were trimmed by 1 base and 4 bases, with 12 bases remaining between them.

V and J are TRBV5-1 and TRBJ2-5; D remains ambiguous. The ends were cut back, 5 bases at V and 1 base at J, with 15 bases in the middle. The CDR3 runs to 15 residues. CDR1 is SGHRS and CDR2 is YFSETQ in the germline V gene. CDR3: CASSRTDLGQETQYF. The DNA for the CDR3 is TGCGCCAGCAGTCGTACAGATCTGGGCCAAGAGACCCAGTACTTC.

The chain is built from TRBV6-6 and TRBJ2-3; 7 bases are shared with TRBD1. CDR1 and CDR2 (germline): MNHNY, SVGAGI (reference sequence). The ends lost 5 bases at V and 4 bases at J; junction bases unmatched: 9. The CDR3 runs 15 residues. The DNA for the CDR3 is TGTGCCAGCAGTGCACAGGGGCAAGGTGCAGATACGCAGTATTTT. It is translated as CASSAQGQGADTQYF.

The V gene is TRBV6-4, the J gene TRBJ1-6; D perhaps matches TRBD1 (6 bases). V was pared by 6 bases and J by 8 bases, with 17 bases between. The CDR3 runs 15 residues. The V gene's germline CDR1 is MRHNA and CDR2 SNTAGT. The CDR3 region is CASREQGSFDSPLHF. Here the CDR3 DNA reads TGTGCCAGCAGAGAACAGGGATCGTTCGATTCACCCCTCCACTTT.

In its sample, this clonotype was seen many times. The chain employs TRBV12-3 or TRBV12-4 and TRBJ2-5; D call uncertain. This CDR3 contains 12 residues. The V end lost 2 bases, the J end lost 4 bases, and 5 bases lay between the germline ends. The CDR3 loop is CASSLNRETQYF. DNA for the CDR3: TGTGCCAGCAGTTTAAATAGAGAGACCCAGTACTTC.

This CDR3 reads CSASSFQGGTEAFF. CDR3 sequence (DNA): TGCAGTGCTAGTTCTTTCCAGGGGGGGACTGAAGCTTTCTTT. The chain recombines TRBV20-1 with TRBJ1-1; TRBD1 matches 7 bases. From germline, CDR1 is DFQATT and CDR2 SNEGSKA (reference sequence). The CDR3 is 14 amino acids. The junction had 9 bases not matched to a gene; V was cut back by 3 bases and J by 5 bases.

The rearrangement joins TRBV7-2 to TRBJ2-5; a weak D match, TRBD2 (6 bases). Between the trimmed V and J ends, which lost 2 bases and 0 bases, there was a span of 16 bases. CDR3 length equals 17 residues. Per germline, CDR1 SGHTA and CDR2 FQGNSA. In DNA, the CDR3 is TGTGCCAGCAGCTTAAATGGGCGGGGCCGGTACCAAGAGACCCAGTACTTC. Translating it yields CASSLNGRGRYQETQYF.

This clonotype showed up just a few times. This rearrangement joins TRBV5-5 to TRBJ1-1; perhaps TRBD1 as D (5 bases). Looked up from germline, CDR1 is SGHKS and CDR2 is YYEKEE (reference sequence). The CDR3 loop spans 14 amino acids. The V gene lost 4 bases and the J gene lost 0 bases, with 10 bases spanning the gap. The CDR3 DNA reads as TGTGCCAGCAGCGGCGGACATCTGAACACTGAAGCTTTCTTT. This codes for CASSGGHLNTEAFF.

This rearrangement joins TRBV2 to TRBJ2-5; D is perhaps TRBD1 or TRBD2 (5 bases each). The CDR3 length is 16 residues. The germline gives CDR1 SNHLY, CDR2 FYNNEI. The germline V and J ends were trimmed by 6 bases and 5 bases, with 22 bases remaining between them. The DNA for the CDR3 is TGTGCCAGCAGGAGGGACCGCAGAAGCTTTAAGGAGACCCAGTACTTC. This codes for CASRRDRRSFKETQYF.

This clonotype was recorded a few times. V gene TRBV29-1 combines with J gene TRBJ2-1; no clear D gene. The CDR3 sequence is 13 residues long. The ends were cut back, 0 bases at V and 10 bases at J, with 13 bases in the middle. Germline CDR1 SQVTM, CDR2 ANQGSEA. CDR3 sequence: CSVEDLRSPEQFF. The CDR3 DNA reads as TGCAGCGTTGAAGATCTTCGAAGCCCAGAGCAGTTCTTC.